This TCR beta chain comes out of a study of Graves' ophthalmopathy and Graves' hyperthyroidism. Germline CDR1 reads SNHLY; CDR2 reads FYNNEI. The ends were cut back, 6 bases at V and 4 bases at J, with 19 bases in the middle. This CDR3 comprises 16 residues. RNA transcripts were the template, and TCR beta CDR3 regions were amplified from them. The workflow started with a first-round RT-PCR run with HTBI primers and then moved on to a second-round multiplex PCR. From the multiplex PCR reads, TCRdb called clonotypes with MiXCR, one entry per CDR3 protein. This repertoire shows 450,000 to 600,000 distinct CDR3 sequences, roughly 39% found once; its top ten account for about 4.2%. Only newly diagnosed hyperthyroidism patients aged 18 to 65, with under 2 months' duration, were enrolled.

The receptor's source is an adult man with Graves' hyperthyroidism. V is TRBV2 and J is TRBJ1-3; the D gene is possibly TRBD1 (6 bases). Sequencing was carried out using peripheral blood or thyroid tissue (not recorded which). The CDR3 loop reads CASSREPGHSGNTIYF. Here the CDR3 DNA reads TGTGCCAGCAGCCGAGAACCGGGACACTCAGGAAACACCATATATTTT.